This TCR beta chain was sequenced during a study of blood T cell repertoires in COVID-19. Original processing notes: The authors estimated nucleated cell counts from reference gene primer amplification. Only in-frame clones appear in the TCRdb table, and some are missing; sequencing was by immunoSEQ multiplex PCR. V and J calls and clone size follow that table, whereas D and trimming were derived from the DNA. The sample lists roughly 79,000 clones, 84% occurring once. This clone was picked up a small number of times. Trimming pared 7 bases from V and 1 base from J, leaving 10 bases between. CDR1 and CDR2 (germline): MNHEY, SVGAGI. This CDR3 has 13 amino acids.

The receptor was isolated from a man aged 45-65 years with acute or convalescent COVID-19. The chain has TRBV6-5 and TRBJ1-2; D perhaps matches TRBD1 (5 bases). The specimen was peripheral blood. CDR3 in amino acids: CASIREINYGYTF. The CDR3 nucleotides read TGTGCCAGCATCAGGGAAATTAACTATGGCTACACCTTC.